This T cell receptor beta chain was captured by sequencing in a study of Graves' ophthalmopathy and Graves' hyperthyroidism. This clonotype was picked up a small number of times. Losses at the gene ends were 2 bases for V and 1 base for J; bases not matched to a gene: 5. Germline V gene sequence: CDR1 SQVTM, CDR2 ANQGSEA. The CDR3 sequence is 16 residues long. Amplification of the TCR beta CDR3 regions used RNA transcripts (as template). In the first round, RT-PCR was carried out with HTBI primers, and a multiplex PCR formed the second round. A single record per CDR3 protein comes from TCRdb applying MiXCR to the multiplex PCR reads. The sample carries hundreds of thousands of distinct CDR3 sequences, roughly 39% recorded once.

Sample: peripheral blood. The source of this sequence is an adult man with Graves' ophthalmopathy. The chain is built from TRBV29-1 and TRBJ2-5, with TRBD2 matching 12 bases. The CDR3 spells CSVELTSGSPQETQYF. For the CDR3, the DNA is TGCAGCGTTGAACTGACTAGCGGGAGCCCCCAAGAGACCCAGTACTTC.